What follows are 3 T cell receptor beta chains derived from one specimen sequenced in a study of shared clonotypes between healthy human individuals. Naive-designated CD8 cells lacked CD45RO, were positively enriched for CCR7, and omitted terminally differentiated effector memory CD45RA+ cells. TCRdb's table, derived via immunoSEQ multiplex PCR, lists solely in-frame clones and lacks some. Of around 2,000,000 clones listed, over 85% are singletons. Material for sequencing was naive CD8+ T cells sorted from blood. The receptor set was obtained from a man younger than 35 in good health.

The CDR3 nucleotides are TGCGCCAGCAGCCAATACGGAGACGAGCAGTACTTC. The encoded protein is CASSQYGDEQYF. The V and J genes are TRBV5-1 and TRBJ2-7; D not resolved. The V and J ends lost 4 bases and 5 bases respectively, with 10 bases between them. The CDR3 consists of 12 residues. Germline V gene data show CDR1 as SGHRS and CDR2 as YFSETQ. The variable domain in full, completed from reference TRBV5-1 and TRBJ2-7, reads KAGVTQTPRYLIKTRGQQVTLSCSPISGHRSVSWYQQTPGQGLQFLFEYFSETQRNKGNFPGRFSGRQFSNSRSEMNVSTLELGDSALYLCASSQYGDEQYFGPGTRLTVT.

Regarding this clone: A read error may produce the germline difference seen at one junction end. This chain links TRBV6-5 with TRBJ2-7; D gene uncertain. Germline loops: CDR1 MNHEY, CDR2 SVGAGI. This CDR3 has 14 amino acids. CDR3 amino acids: CASRTDLPTYEQYF. The CDR3 DNA sequence: TGCGCCAGCAGGACCGATCTGCCCACCTACGAGCAGTACTTC.

J is TRBJ2-7 and V is TRBV7-9; D remains unclear. CDR3 size: 14 residues. V dropped 2 bases and J dropped 2 bases, with 10 bases sitting between them. Looked up from germline, CDR1 is SEHNR and CDR2 is FQNEAQ (reference sequence). The DNA for the CDR3 is TGTGCCAGCAGCTTAAATGCAGCCACCTACGAGCAGTACTTC. It encodes CASSLNAATYEQYF.